Listed below are T cell receptor beta chains from one sample, sequenced in a study of PD-1 blockade in classical Hodgkin lymphoma. TCRdb keeps only in-frame clones here, not all; method: immunoSEQ multiplex PCR. In the table there are 80,000 to 100,000 clones, more than 80% of which are singletons. The sample in question was peripheral blood mononuclear cells (PBMCs), obtained before the second cycle of nivolumab. The receptors derive from a human donor with classical Hodgkin lymphoma. CDR3s include the opening cysteine and the closing phenylalanine or tryptophan. A D gene is named only where the DNA matches it firmly. Rows give clone size only sometimes, using once, few, many, or a class for an expanded clone.

TRBJ2-2	TRBD2	TRBV11-3	-	14	TGTGCCAGCAGCCTCGCGGGGGGCAACGGGGAGCTGTTTTTT	CASSLAGGNGELFF
TRBJ2-6	TRBD1	TRBV19	-	18	TGTGCCAGTAGTACAACAGGGGGTCAGGGCTCTGGGGCCAACGTCCTGACTTTC	CASSTTGGQGSGANVLTF
TRBJ1-1	-	TRBV6-5	-	11	TGTGCCAGCAGTTACTCGACGCGAACTTTCTTT	CASSYSTRTFF
TRBJ1-2	-	TRBV25-1	-	14	TGTGCCAGCATCCCGGACGGATCTAGTGGTGGCTACACCTTC	CASIPDGSSGGYTF
TRBJ2-3	TRBD2	TRBV10-3	-	13	TGTGCCATCAGTACGGGACTAGCGGATACGCAGTATTTT	CAISTGLADTQYF
TRBJ2-3	TRBD2	TRBV9	-	18	TGTGCCAGCAGCCCTCGACTAGCGGCGACCTCACGGGGAGATACGCAGTATTTT	CASSPRLAATSRGDTQYF
TRBJ1-1	TRBD1	TRBV30	-	13	TGTCGGACAGGGGGCCGGAGTGGCACTGAAGCTTTCTTT	CRTGGRSGTEAFF
TRBJ1-3	-	TRBV7-2	-	16	TGTGCCAGCAGCAAAAGGACAGCGACCTCTGGAAACACCATATATTTT	CASSKRTATSGNTIYF
TRBJ1-1	-	TRBV5-6	once	13	TGTGCCAGCAGCTTGTCTGCGGCCCCTGAAGCTTTCTTT	CASSLSAAPEAFF
TRBJ2-2	TRBD1	TRBV10-1	-	15	TGCGCCAGCAGTACAGGGGGGTCGAACACCGGGGAGCTGTTTTTT	CASSTGGSNTGELFF
TRBJ2-7	TRBD1	TRBV11-2	-	16	TGTGCCAGCAGCTTAACCCGAGGACAGGGCCGGAACGAGCAGTACTTC	CASSLTRGQGRNEQYF
TRBJ2-1	-	TRBV25-1	-	14	TGTGCCAGCAGTGGGCTAGCGACCTACAATGAGCAGTTCTTC	CASSGLATYNEQFF
TRBJ2-2	-	TRBV7-3	-	17	TGTGCCAGCAGTCCGGAACCGGCAGGGTCAAACACCGGGGAGCTGTTTTTT	CASSPEPAGSNTGELFF
TRBJ2-2	-	TRBV7-2	-	13	TGTGCCAGCAGCTTAATCCAATCCGGGGAGCTGTTTTTT	CASSLIQSGELFF
TRBJ1-5	-	TRBV15	-	15	TGTGCCACCAGCAAGGGATATGACGGGCTACAGGCCCAGCATTTT	CATSKGYDGLQAQHF
TRBJ2-1	-	TRBV7-2	-	13	TGTGCCAGCAGCTTAGCGCAGCTCAATGAGCAGTTCTTC	CASSLAQLNEQFF
TRBJ2-7	TRBD1	TRBV5-4	-	14	TGTGCCAGCAGGTCCGGGACAGGGGTCCACGAGCAGTACTTC	CASRSGTGVHEQYF